The 29 T cell receptor beta chains presented below share a single source sample, sequenced in a study of tumor-infiltrating lymphocytes in primary liver carcinoma. Blood RNA originated from unsorted whole blood, with germline DNA additionally extracted. cDNA specific to TCR beta was made from approximately 500 ng of total RNA, with a constant-region primer employed for priming. ARM-PCR, slightly modified, supplied the TCR beta libraries through three nested multiplex PCR rounds. TRBV1-TRBV30 forward and Cbeta reverse primers drove the first two roughly 10-cycle rounds. TCRdb recomputed calls from the multiplex PCR reads with MiXCR, one row per CDR3 protein. The data show just over 300,000 distinct CDR3 sequences, approximately 54% seen once. Sequencing was performed on peripheral blood. These receptors were taken from a woman between 25 and 40 years old with primary liver carcinoma and hepatitis B virus infection.

Concerning this clonotype itself: Given the absence of the conserved phenylalanine or tryptophan at the CDR3 end, a read error is likely. The DNA of the CDR3 is TGTGCCGGCAGATCCGCGAGTGTGGTAGGAGAGACCCAGTACTTA. Its protein product is CAGRSASVVGETQYL. The chain is built from TRBV11-1 and TRBJ2-5; no reliable D call. The CDR3 sequence is 15 residues long. Germline V CDR1 and CDR2: SGHAT, FQDESV (reference sequence).

This clonotype has ten or more counts. The chain carries TRBV4-1 and TRBJ2-1; 9 bases match TRBD1. The length of the CDR3 is 16 residues. With 4 bases clipped from V and 8 bases from J, the junction kept 12 bases outside the gene matches. Per germline, CDR1 MGHRA and CDR2 YSYEKL. The DNA for the CDR3 is TGCGCCAGCAGCCGGGGACAGGGAACGGGCGTTGATGAGCAGTTCTTC. Translation: CASSRGQGTGVDEQFF.

The chain carries TRBV7-9 and TRBJ2-3; D is unresolved. The CDR3 is 14 amino acids. The germline V and J ends were trimmed by 3 bases and 6 bases, with 13 bases remaining between them. Germline values: CDR1 SEHNR, CDR2 FQNEAQ (reference sequence). The CDR3 region has the DNA TGTGCCAGCAGCTTCGCGGCGACAAGGGATACGCAGTATTTT. Protein: CASSFAATRDTQYF.

Remarks on this clonotype: Likely a read error: the CDR3 ends without its conserved phenylalanine or tryptophan. It is unclear where the CDR3 begins or ends on the DNA, so no DNA is shown, and the CDR3 is as TCRdb lists it. The V gene is TRBV11-2, the J gene TRBJ2-5. The germline V gene encodes CDR1 SGHAT and CDR2 FQNNGV. The CDR3 is 13 amino acids long, termini counted. The CDR3 reads CASGLPATETRYL.

Notes on this clonotype: An end of the junction differs from the germline gene, which may be a read error. The chain uses TRBV6-6 and TRBJ2-1; D remains ambiguous. Germline V gene data show CDR1 as MNHNY and CDR2 as SVGAGI (reference sequence). The CDR3 covers 15 residues. CDR3 region: CDSSQITNSYNEQFF. The CDR3 coding sequence is TGTGACAGCAGTCAAATCACGAACTCCTACAATGAGCAGTTCTTC.

This clonotype was counted ten times or more. The V gene is TRBV6-5, the J gene TRBJ1-1; a weak D match, TRBD1 (5 bases). V lost 2 bases to trimming and J lost 1 base, with 8 bases between them. The CDR3 extends over 14 amino acids. Germline CDR1 reads MNHEY; CDR2 reads SVGAGI. This CDR3 is CASSYRQTNTEAFF. The CDR3 coding sequence is TGTGCCAGCAGTTACAGACAGACGAACACTGAAGCTTTCTTT.

Comments on this clonotype: Just one base apart from a much larger clone, this may be a read error. The J gene is TRBJ2-3, the V gene TRBV7-9; tentatively, D is TRBD2 (6 bases). This CDR3 is built from 15 residues. The germline CDR1 and CDR2 sequences are SEHNR and FQNEAQ (reference sequence). Trimming stripped 9 bases from V and 4 bases from J, with 20 bases between. The CDR3 region is CARSARRDGSDTQYF. Written as DNA, the CDR3 is TGTGCCAGGAGCGCGCGGCGGGACGGGTCAGATACGCAGTATTTT. The complete variable domain, with remaining parts taken from reference TRBV7-9 and TRBJ2-3, reads DTGVSQNPRHKITKRGQNVTFRCDPISEHNRLYWYRQTLGQGPEFLTYFQNEAQLEKSRLLSDRFSAERPKGSFSTLEIQRTEQGDSAMYLCARSARRDGSDTQYFGPGTRLTVL.

Remarks on this clonotype: At one end, the junction sequence differs from germline, possibly due to a read error. This chain uses TRBV11-2 with TRBJ2-1; D gene uncertain. This CDR3 contains 15 residues. Germline values: CDR1 SGHAT, CDR2 FQNNGV. Here the CDR3 reads CVSTFTFGIHNEQFF. CDR3 in DNA: TGTGTCAGCACCTTTACATTCGGCATTCACAATGAGCAGTTCTTC.

This clonotype was counted between two and nine times. V gene TRBV4-2 combines with J gene TRBJ2-1; 7 bases line up with TRBD2. The CDR3 totals 16 residues. Losses at the gene ends were 2 bases for V and 0 bases for J; bases not matched to a gene: 4. In germline, CDR1 is LGHNA, CDR2 YNFKEQ. CDR3 in DNA: TGTGCCAGCAGCCAACTTAGCGGGCTCTCCTACAATGAGCAGTTCTTC. This translates into CASSQLSGLSYNEQFF.

The V and J genes are TRBV12-3 or TRBV12-4 and TRBJ1-5; 9 nucleotides agree with TRBD1. The last part of the DNA fits TRBJ2-3 better; the J call may be wrong. This CDR3 is 16 amino acids long. The CDR3 here is CASGPPGQGLNQPQYF. CDR3 bases: TGTGCCAGCGGTCCCCCGGGACAGGGCCTCAATCAGCCCCAGTATTTT.

As concerns this clonotype: Possible read error: a much larger clone is one base away. The rearrangement uses TRBV4-3 and TRBJ2-1; 11 bases map to TRBD2. V lost 2 bases, J lost 6 bases, and 9 bases stayed unmatched. The germline CDR1 and CDR2 sequences are LGHNA and YSLEER. CDR3 length equals 17 residues. This CDR3 reads CASSQLSSGRTRNEQFF. CDR3 DNA: TGCGCCAGCAGCCAACTCTCTAGCGGGAGGACTCGCAATGAGCAGTTCTTC.

This clonotype was observed a handful of times. The chain combines TRBV5-6 with TRBJ2-2; 7 bases fit TRBD1. The CDR3 extends over 14 amino acids. The germline V gene has CDR1 SGHDT and CDR2 YYEEEE. V lost 5 bases, J lost 5 bases, and 6 bases stayed unmatched. This CDR3 reads CASSVRQGTGELFF. The CDR3 coding sequence is TGTGCCAGCAGTGTGAGACAGGGTACCGGGGAGCTGTTTTTT.

Concerning this clonotype: The junction departs from the called germline gene at one end, perhaps through a read error. The J gene is TRBJ2-7, the V gene TRBV11-2, with D uncertain. The CDR3 runs 12 residues. The germline V gene encodes CDR1 SGHAT and CDR2 FQNNGV. The CDR3 sequence: CASGLNGYEQYF. The CDR3 coding sequence is TGTGCCAGCGGCTTAAATGGCTACGAGCAGTACTTC.

The chain couples TRBV24-1 to TRBJ2-1; TRBD2 agrees at 12 bases. The CDR3 length is 17 residues. CDR1 and CDR2 (germline): KGHDR, SFDVKD. V dropped 5 bases and J dropped 4; count of bases not matched to a gene: 8. The CDR3 region has the DNA TGTGCCACCAGTGGTGGACTAGCGGGACCGTCATACAATGAGCAGTTCTTC. This encodes CATSGGLAGPSYNEQFF.

This clonotype has just one count. V and J are TRBV4-2 and TRBJ2-2; weak D call: TRBD1 (6 bases). The V gene's germline CDR1 is LGHNA and CDR2 YNFKEQ. With 3 bases removed from V and 7 bases from J, the gap between germline ends came to 9 bases. The CDR3 totals 13 residues. CDR3 sequence reads: CASSQGDIGELFF. CDR3 DNA sequence: TGTGCCAGCAGCCAGGGGGACATCGGGGAGCTGTTTTTT.

This rearrangement joins TRBV12-3 or TRBV12-4 to TRBJ1-5; tentative D call: TRBD1 (5 bases). The DNA end lines up better with TRBJ2-3; the J call may be wrong. The length of the CDR3 is 13 residues. The CDR3 DNA is TGTGCCAGCAGCTTGACAGCAGATCAGCCCCAGTATTTT. This translates into CASSLTADQPQYF.

This chain joins TRBV6-1 and TRBJ2-1; TRBD2 might be the D (6 bases). This CDR3 is 15 amino acids long. Germline V CDR1 and CDR2: MNHNS, SASEGT. Trimming took off 3 bases at V and 5 bases at J, with 14 bases between the two ends. The DNA of the CDR3 is TGTGCCAGCAGTGATGATGGACGGACTAACAATGAGCAGTTCTTC. This encodes CASSDDGRTNNEQFF.

This chain uses TRBV13 with TRBJ1-2; unclear D gene. CDR3 length equals 15 residues. The V and J ends lost 0 bases and 0 bases respectively, with 8 bases between them. Germline values: CDR1 PRHDT, CDR2 FYEKMQ (reference sequence). The CDR3: CASSLGGRANYGYTF. DNA of the CDR3: TGTGCCAGCAGCTTAGGTGGCCGAGCTAACTATGGCTACACCTTC.

The CDR3 sequence: CASSSQRSPNSPLHF. The CDR3 nucleotides are TGTGCCAGCAGCTCGCAGCGCAGCCCTAATTCACCCCTCCACTTT. The V gene is TRBV6-5, the J gene TRBJ1-6; no clear D gene. Trimming stripped 6 bases from V and 6 bases from J, with 15 bases between. The CDR3 covers 15 residues. From germline, CDR1 is MNHEY and CDR2 SVGAGI.

This rearrangement joins TRBV5-4 to TRBJ2-5; no clear D gene. V was shortened by 1 base and J by 5 bases, with 6 bases between the two germline ends. This CDR3 is built from 12 residues. The germline V gene encodes CDR1 SGHNT and CDR2 YYREEE (reference sequence). CDR3 DNA sequence: TGTGCCAGCAGCTTGACAACGGAGACCCAGTACTTC. This translates into CASSLTTETQYF.

The rearrangement uses TRBV11-2 and TRBJ2-7; 9 positions match TRBD2. This CDR3 region has 15 residues. The V and J ends lost 3 bases and 6 bases, in that order; junction bases with no gene match: 9. Germline V CDR1 and CDR2: SGHAT, FQNNGV. The CDR3 nucleotides read TGTGCCAGCAGCTTTACCAGTAGCGGGAGTACCGAGCAGTACTTC. Translating it yields CASSFTSSGSTEQYF. Combining the CDR3 with reference TRBV11-2 and TRBJ2-7 gives the whole variable domain EAGVAQSPRYKIIEKRQSVAFWCNPISGHATLYWYQQILGQGPKLLIQFQNNGVVDDSQLPKDRFSAERLKGVDSTLKIQPAKLEDSAVYLCASSFTSSGSTEQYFGPGTRLTVT.

With respect to this clonotype: At one boundary the junction diverges from the germline segment, which might be a read error. This chain joins TRBV11-2 and TRBJ2-1; perhaps TRBD1 as D (8 bases). This CDR3 contains 15 residues. From germline, CDR1 is SGHAT and CDR2 FQNNGV. The CDR3 protein is CVSSLTGGANNEEFF. The CDR3 DNA is TGTGTCAGCAGCCTAACAGGGGGGGCTAACAATGAGGAGTTCTTC. Together with reference TRBV11-2 and TRBJ2-1, the CDR3 gives the full variable domain: EAGVAQSPRYKIIEKRQSVAFWCNPISGHATLYWYQQILGQGPKLLIQFQNNGVVDDSQLPKDRFSAERLKGVDSTLKIQPAKLEDSAVYLCVSSLTGGANNEEFFGPGTRLTVL.

This clonotype has a handful of counts. V and J are TRBV6-1 and TRBJ2-7; TRBD2 matches 8 bases. CDR1 is MNHNS, CDR2 SASEGT, per germline. With V trimmed by 5 bases and J by 1 base, 10 bases remained unmatched. This CDR3 comprises 16 residues. CDR3 residues: CASSRNSGSASYEQYF. Here the CDR3 DNA reads TGTGCCAGCAGTAGAAACAGCGGGAGTGCTTCCTACGAGCAGTACTTC.

This clonotype has just one count. This clone may be a read error of a much larger clone one base away. This chain connects TRBV12-3 or TRBV12-4 to TRBJ2-7; 7 bases match TRBD2. The CDR3 covers 14 residues. The CDR3 region is CAISLGGISYEQYF. The CDR3 DNA follows: TGTGCCATCAGTTTGGGGGGGATCTCCTACGAGCAGTACTTC.

This clonotype was seen many times. The V and J genes are TRBV6-1 and TRBJ2-1; D gene unclear. CDR3 length equals 14 residues. From germline, CDR1 is MNHNS and CDR2 SASEGT. V shed 3 bases and J shed 6 bases, with 12 bases lying between them. CDR3 DNA: TGTGCCAGCAGTGAGAGAGCGACGGGCAATGAGCAGTTCTTC. Translated, it gives CASSERATGNEQFF.

The chain couples TRBV7-8 to TRBJ2-7, with 7 bases matching TRBD2. Germline V gene lookup returns CDR1 SGHVS and CDR2 FQNEAQ. V gave up 4 bases and J gave up 6 bases; unmatched junction bases: 9. This CDR3 is built from 14 residues. CDR3 sequence reads: CASSSVAGTSEQYF. CDR3 in DNA: TGTGCCAGCAGCTCCGTAGCGGGTACCTCCGAGCAGTACTTC.

On this clonotype itself: An end of the junction does not agree with germline; a read error may underlie this. Written as DNA, the CDR3 is TGTGCCAACAGCTTCGGCAGGGATAATTCACCCCTCCACTTT. Protein sequence: CANSFGRDNSPLHF. The V and J genes are TRBV7-9 and TRBJ1-6; tentatively, D is TRBD1 (5 bases). CDR1 and CDR2 (germline): SEHNR, FQNEAQ (reference sequence). The CDR3 contains 14 residues.

Turning to this clonotype: A read error may be the cause here, since a much bigger clone is one base away. The CDR3 DNA reads TGTGCCAGCAGTTTCGGGACTAGCGGGTGCTCAAGGCAGTTCTTC. It yields the protein CASSFGTSGCSRQFF. J is TRBJ2-1 and V is TRBV12-3 or TRBV12-4; 12 nucleotides match TRBD2. J lost 12 bases, V lost 3 bases, and 9 bases had no gene match. The CDR3 runs 15 residues.

Note on this clonotype: As the CDR3 is not closed by the conserved phenylalanine or tryptophan, this likely results from a read error. The chain carries TRBV19 and TRBJ2-1; possibly TRBD2 for D (5 bases). CDR3 size: 13 residues. Per the germline V gene, CDR1 is LNHDA and CDR2 is SQIVND (reference sequence). The V end was cut by 5 bases, the J end by 6 bases, with 11 bases between. CDR3 protein: CASSRLAGNEQFL. CDR3 in DNA: TGTGCCAGTAGTCGGCTAGCCGGCAATGAGCAGTTCTTA.